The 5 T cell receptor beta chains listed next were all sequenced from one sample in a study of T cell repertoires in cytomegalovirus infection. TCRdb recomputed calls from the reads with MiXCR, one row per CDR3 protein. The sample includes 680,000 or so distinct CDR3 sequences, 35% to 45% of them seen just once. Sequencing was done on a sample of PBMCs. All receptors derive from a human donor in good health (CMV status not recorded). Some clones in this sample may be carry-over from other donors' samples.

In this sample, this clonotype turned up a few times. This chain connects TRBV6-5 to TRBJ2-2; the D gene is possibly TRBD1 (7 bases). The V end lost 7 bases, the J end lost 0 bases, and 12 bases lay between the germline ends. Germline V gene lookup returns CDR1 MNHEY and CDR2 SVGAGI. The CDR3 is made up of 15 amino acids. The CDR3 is CASNQGGSNTGELFF. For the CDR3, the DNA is TGTGCCAGCAACCAGGGGGGATCGAACACCGGGGAGCTGTTTTTT.

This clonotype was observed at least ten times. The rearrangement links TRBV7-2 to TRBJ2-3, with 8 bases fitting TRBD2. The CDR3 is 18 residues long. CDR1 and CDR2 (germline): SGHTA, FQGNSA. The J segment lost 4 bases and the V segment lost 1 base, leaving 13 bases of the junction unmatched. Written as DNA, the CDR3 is TGTGCCAGCAGCTTAGTGGGCTCGGGGGGGGGCCGCGCAGATACGCAGTATTTT. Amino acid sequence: CASSLVGSGGGRADTQYF.

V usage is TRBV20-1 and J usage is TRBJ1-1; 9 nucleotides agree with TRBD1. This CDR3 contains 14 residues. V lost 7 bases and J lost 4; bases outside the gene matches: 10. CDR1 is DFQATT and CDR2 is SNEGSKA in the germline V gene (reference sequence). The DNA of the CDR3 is TGCAGTGTGTCCGAGACAGGGGGAAGCACTGAAGCTTTCTTT. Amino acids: CSVSETGGSTEAFF.

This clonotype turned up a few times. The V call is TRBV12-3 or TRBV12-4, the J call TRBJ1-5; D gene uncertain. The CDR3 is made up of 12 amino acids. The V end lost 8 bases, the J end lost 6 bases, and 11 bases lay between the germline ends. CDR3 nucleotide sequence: TGTGCCAGCGGGGAATGGGGTCAGCCCCAGCATTTT. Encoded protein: CASGEWGQPQHF.

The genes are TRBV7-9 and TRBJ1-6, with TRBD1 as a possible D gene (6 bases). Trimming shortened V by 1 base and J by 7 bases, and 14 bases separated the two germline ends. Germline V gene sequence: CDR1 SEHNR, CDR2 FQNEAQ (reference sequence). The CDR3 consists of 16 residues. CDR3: CASSLGPAGQNSPLHF. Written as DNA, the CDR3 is TGTGCCAGCAGCTTAGGCCCGGCGGGACAAAATTCACCCCTCCACTTT.